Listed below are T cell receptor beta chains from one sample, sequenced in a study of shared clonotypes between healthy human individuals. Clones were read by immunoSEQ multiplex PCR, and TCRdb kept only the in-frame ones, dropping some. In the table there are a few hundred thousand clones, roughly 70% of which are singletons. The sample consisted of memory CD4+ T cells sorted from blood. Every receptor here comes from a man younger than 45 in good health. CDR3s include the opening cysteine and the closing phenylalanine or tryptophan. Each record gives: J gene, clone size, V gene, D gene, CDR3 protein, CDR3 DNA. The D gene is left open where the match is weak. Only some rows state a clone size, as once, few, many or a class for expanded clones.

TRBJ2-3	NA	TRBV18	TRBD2	CASSPGLAGVGDTQYF	TGTGCCAGCTCACCAGGACTAGCGGGAGTGGGAGATACGCAGTATTTT
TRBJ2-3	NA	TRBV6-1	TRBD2	CASSDSGRAGSTDTQYF	TGTGCCAGCAGTGATAGCGGGAGGGCCGGGTCTACAGATACGCAGTATTTT
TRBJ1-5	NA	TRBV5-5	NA	CASSKDSLSNQPQHF	TGTGCCAGCAGCAAGGACAGTCTTAGCAATCAGCCCCAGCATTTT
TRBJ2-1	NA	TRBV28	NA	CASSLLGLARSRFF	TGTGCCAGCAGTTTATTGGGGTTGGCCCGATCTCGGTTCTTC
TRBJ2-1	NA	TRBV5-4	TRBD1	CASSSPQGTHNEQFF	TGTGCCAGCAGCTCCCCACAGGGGACGCACAATGAGCAGTTCTTC
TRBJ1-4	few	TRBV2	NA	CASSLQQEQEKLFF	TGTGCCAGCAGCTTACAGCAGGAGCAGGAAAAACTGTTTTTT
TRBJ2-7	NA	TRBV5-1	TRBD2	CASSLTSGNYEQYF	TGCGCCAGCAGCTTGACTAGCGGGAACTACGAGCAGTACTTC
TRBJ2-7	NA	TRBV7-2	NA	CASSLSAGTGQYF	TGTGCCAGCAGCTTATCGGCCGGTACTGGGCAGTACTTC
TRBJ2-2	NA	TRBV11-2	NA	CASSRLSGPMAGELFF	TGTGCCAGCAGCCGCCTGTCGGGTCCGATGGCCGGGGAGCTGTTTTTT
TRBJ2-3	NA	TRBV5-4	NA	CASSLVGLTDTQYF	TGTGCCAGCAGCTTGGTAGGGCTCACAGATACGCAGTATTTT
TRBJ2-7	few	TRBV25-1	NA	CASTQTGRPYEQYF	TGTGCCAGCACTCAGACAGGGAGGCCCTACGAGCAGTACTTC
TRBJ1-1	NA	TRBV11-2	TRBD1	CASSPDRGGAEAFF	TGTGCCAGCAGCCCAGACAGGGGGGGGGCTGAAGCTTTCTTT
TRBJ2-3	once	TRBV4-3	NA	CASSQDPTSDTQYF	TGCGCCAGCAGCCAAGATCCTACTAGCGATACGCAGTATTTT
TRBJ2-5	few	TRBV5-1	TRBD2	CASSSTSGETQYF	TGCGCCAGCAGCTCCACTAGCGGAGAGACCCAGTACTTC
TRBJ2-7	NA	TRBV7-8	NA	CASSSMVQVSGEQYF	TGTGCCAGCAGCTCCATGGTACAGGTGTCGGGCGAGCAGTACTTC
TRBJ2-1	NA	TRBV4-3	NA	CASSPNDYNEQFF	TGCGCCAGCAGCCCCAACGATTACAATGAGCAGTTCTTC
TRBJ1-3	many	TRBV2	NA	CAFGGTSGNTIYF	TGTGCCTTCGGGGGGACCTCTGGAAACACCATATATTTT
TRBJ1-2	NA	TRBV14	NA	CASSQVFLTVHDGYTF	TGTGCCAGCAGCCAAGTATTCCTGACGGTTCATGACGGCTACACCTTC
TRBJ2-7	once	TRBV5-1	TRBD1	CASSSGQGLSYEQYF	TGCGCCAGCAGCTCGGGACAGGGCCTCTCCTACGAGCAGTACTTC
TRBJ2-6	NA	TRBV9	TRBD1	CASRQGAAGANVLTF	TGTGCCAGTCGACAGGGGGCAGCTGGGGCCAACGTCCTGACTTTC
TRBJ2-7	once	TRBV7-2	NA	CASSFSSYEQYF	TGTGCCAGCAGCTTCAGCTCCTACGAGCAGTACTTC
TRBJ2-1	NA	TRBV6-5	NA	CASNTIRGDNEQFF	TGTGCCAGCAACACAATCAGGGGGGACAATGAGCAGTTCTTC
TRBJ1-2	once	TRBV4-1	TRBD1	CASGKMGTGGQNYGYTF	TGCGCCAGCGGAAAAATGGGAACAGGGGGCCAGAACTATGGCTACACCTTC
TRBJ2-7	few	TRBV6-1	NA	CATQMNYEQYF	TGTGCCACCCAGATGAACTACGAGCAGTACTTC
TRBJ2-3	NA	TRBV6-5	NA	CASSFRGHADTQYF	TGTGCCAGCAGTTTTCGGGGGCACGCAGATACGCAGTATTTT
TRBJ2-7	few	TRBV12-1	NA	CASSFLSREVHEQYF	TGTGCCAGCAGCTTTCTTTCGCGGGAGGTGCACGAGCAGTACTTC
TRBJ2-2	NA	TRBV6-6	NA	CASTPEGRGGELFF	TGTGCCAGCACCCCAGAGGGGCGGGGCGGGGAGCTGTTTTTT
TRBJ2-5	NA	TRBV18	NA	CASSPQVVGETQYF	TGTGCCAGCTCACCACAAGTTGTAGGGGAGACCCAGTACTTC
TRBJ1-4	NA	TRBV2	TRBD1	CASTLQGIGEKLFF	TGTGCCAGCACCTTACAGGGGATCGGTGAAAAACTGTTTTTT
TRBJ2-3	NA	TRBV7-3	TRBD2	CASSLTLASGKSDTQYF	TGTGCCAGCAGCTTAACGTTGGCTAGCGGGAAGTCAGATACGCAGTATTTT
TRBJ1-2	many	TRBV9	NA	CASSVDGYYGYTF	TGTGCCAGCAGCGTAGACGGGTACTATGGCTACACCTTC
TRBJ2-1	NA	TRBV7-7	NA	CASSPDEGQSDEQFF	TGTGCCAGCAGCCCCGACGAGGGCCAGAGCGATGAGCAGTTCTTC
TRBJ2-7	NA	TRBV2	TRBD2	CASSVELAGYEQYF	TGTGCCAGCAGCGTCGAGCTAGCGGGTTACGAGCAGTACTTC
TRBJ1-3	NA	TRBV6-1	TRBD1	CASSHGQGGRNTIYF	TGTGCCAGCAGTCACGGACAGGGCGGCCGAAACACCATATATTTT
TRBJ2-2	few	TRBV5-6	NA	CASSLGETRRYTGELFF	TGTGCCAGCAGCTTGGGTGAGACCCGGCGGTACACCGGGGAGCTGTTTTTT
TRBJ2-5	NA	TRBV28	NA	CASSPFGETQYF	TGTGCCAGCAGTCCCTTTGGGGAGACCCAGTACTTC
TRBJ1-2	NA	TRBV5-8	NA	CASNRGHGYTF	TGTGCCAGCAACCGAGGTCATGGCTACACCTTC
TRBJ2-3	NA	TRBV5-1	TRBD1	CASSIGQGRTDTQYF	TGCGCCAGCAGCATAGGACAGGGGCGCACAGATACGCAGTATTTT
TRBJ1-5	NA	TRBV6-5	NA	CASSYTGSNQPQHF	TGTGCCAGCAGTTACACTGGAAGCAATCAGCCCCAGCATTTT
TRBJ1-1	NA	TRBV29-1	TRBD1	CSAGDRGRREAFF	TGCAGCGCCGGGGACAGGGGGCGAAGAGAAGCTTTCTTT
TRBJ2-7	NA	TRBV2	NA	CASSEGPQLYEQYF	TGTGCCAGCAGTGAAGGTCCACAGCTCTACGAGCAGTACTTC
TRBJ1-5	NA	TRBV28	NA	CASSSILPQHF	TGTGCCAGCAGTAGCATACTACCCCAGCATTTT
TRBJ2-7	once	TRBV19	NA	CASSIYRASSYEQYF	TGTGCCAGTAGTATCTACCGGGCGAGCTCCTACGAGCAGTACTTC
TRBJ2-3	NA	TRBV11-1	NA	CASSPSLGRINTDTQYF	TGTGCCAGCAGTCCGAGCTTGGGGCGGATAAACACAGATACGCAGTATTTT
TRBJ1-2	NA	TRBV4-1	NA	CASSQLLGPRGYTF	TGCGCCAGCAGCCAACTTCTCGGCCCCCGTGGCTACACCTTC
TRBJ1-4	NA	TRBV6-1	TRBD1	CASEGEGASNEKLFF	TGTGCCAGCGAGGGGGAGGGGGCCTCTAATGAAAAACTGTTTTTT
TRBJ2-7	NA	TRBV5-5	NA	CASSLAGTTYEQYF	TGTGCCAGCAGCTTGGCCGGGACCACCTACGAGCAGTACTTC
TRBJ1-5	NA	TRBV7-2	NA	CASSLWVEQPQHF	TGTGCCAGCAGCTTATGGGTTGAGCAGCCCCAGCATTTT
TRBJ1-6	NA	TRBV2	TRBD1	CASSPDRADNSPLHF	TGTGCCAGCAGTCCGGACAGGGCAGATAATTCACCCCTCCACTTT
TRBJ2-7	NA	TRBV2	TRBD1	CASRYSTGAYEQYF	TGTGCCAGCAGGTACTCGACAGGGGCCTACGAGCAGTACTTC
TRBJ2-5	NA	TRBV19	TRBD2	CASRTGTSGPETQYF	TGTGCCAGTAGGACCGGGACTAGTGGCCCGGAGACCCAGTACTTC
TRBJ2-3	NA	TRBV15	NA	CATSRALEARVGTDTQYF	TGTGCCACCAGCAGAGCCTTAGAGGCCAGGGTTGGGACAGATACGCAGTATTTT
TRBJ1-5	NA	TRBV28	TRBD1	CASSPLQGAVQPQHF	TGTGCCAGCAGTCCCTTACAGGGGGCGGTTCAGCCCCAGCATTTT
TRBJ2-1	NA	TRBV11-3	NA	CASSFDRSYNEQFF	TGTGCCAGCAGCTTCGACAGGTCCTACAATGAGCAGTTCTTC
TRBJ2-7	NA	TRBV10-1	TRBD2	CASSVQLAGVYEQYF	TGCGCCAGCAGTGTGCAACTAGCGGGCGTATACGAGCAGTACTTC
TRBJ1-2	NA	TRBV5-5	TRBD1	CASSFMTDRPNYGYTF	TGTGCCAGCAGCTTCATGACGGACAGGCCTAACTATGGCTACACCTTC
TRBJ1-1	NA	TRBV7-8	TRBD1	CASSLAWTGVFAEAFF	TGTGCCAGCAGCTTAGCGTGGACAGGGGTTTTCGCTGAAGCTTTCTTT
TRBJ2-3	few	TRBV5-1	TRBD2	CASKRGGSTDTQYF	TGCGCCAGCAAGCGCGGGGGGAGCACAGATACGCAGTATTTT
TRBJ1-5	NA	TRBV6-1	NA	CASSEAKGQPQHF	TGTGCCAGCAGTGAAGCAAAGGGGCAGCCCCAGCATTTT